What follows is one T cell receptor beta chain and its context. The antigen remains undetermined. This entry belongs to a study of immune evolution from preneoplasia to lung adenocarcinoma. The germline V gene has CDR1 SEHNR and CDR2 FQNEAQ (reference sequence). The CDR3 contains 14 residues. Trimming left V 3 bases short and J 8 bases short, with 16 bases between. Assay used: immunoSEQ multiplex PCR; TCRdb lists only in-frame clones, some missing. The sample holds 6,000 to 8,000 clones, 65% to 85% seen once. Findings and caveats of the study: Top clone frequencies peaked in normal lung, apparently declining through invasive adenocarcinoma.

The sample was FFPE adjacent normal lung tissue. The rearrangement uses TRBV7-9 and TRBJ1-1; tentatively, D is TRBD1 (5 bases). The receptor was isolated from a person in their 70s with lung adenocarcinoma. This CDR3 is CASSFSSKPGEAFF. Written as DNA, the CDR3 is TGTGCCAGCAGCTTCTCCTCTAAACCAGGGGAAGCTTTCTTT.